This T cell receptor (beta chain) derives from a study of PD-1 blockade in classical Hodgkin lymphoma. The study, taken as a whole, reports: CD4+ TCR diversity rose significantly by C4D1, and CD8+ TCR diversity did not.

From germline, CDR1 is SGHAT and CDR2 FQDESV (reference sequence). Trimming removed 0 bases from V and 1 base from J, with 10 bases in between. The CDR3 runs 17 residues. Each and every patient relapsed after autologous stem cell transplantation, and patients got differing brentuximab vedotin exposure. Sequencing used immunoSEQ multiplex PCR; TCRdb keeps in-frame clones, though not all of them. Here the sample spans 23,000 or so clones, over 70% being singletons. With regard to this clone: The target antigen is unknown.

The rearrangement links TRBV11-1 to TRBJ2-6; D is undetermined. This TCR was sampled from a human donor with classical Hodgkin lymphoma. The input for sequencing was peripheral blood mononuclear cells (PBMCs), taken at baseline. The CDR3 is CASSLARSASGANVLTF. The CDR3 region has the DNA TGTGCCAGCAGCTTAGCGAGGTCGGCTTCTGGGGCCAACGTCCTGACTTTC.